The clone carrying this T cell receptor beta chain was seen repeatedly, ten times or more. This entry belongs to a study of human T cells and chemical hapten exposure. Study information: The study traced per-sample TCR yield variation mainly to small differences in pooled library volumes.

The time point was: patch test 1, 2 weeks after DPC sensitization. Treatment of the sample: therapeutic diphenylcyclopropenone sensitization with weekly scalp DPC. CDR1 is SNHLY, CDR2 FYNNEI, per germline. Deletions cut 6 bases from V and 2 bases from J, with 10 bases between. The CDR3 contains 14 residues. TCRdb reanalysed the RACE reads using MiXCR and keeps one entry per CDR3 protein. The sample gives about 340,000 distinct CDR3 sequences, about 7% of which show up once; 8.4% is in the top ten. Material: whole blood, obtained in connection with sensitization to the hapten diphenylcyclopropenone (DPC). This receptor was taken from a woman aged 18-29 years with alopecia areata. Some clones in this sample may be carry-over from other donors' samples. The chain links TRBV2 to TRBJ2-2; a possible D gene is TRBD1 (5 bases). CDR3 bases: TGTGCCAGCAGGGCCGACAGCAACACCGGGGAGCTGTTTTTT. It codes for CASRADSNTGELFF.